Listed below are T cell receptor beta chains from one sample, sequenced in a study of beta chain features in type 1 diabetes. Method: immunoSEQ multiplex PCR; TCRdb's copy keeps in-frame clones and lacks some. The sample includes roughly 450,000 clones, over 11% of them seen just once. Sequenced material: naive CD4+ T cells from blood. All receptors come from a man in his thirties or forties in good health. Both conserved end residues are part of each CDR3. A D gene is named only where the DNA matches it firmly. The size field is filled for only some rows; it gives once, few, many or a size class.

clone size	V gene	D gene	J gene	CDR3 DNA	CDR3 protein
few	TRBV29-1	.	TRBJ1-2	TGCAGCGCGGGACATTCAGGCGGCTACACCTTC	CSAGHSGGYTF
few	TRBV15	.	TRBJ2-4	TGTGCCACCAGCAGAGGACAGCGCCAAAACATTCAGTACTTC	CATSRGQRQNIQYF
.	TRBV7-9	.	TRBJ1-1	TGTGCCAGCAACCCGACAGCAGAAGCGGGAGCTTTCTTT	CASNPTAEAGAFF
few	TRBV5-1	.	TRBJ2-5	TGCGCCAGCAGCTTGGAGATGCTGGGGGAGACCCAGTACTTC	CASSLEMLGETQYF
.	TRBV7-2	.	TRBJ2-3	TGTGCCAGCAGCCCGCTCGGGGTCACAGATACGCAGTATTTT	CASSPLGVTDTQYF
.	TRBV15	.	TRBJ2-7	TGTGCCACCAGCAGTCCAACTGGTTCCTACGAGCAGTACTTC	CATSSPTGSYEQYF
.	TRBV7-2	.	TRBJ2-3	TGTGCCAGCAGCTTCCAGGGCGCTCTTCAGGCTACTACGCAGTATTTT	CASSFQGALQATTQYF
.	TRBV4-3	.	TRBJ1-6	TGCGCCAGCAGCCCGGAGACGAATAATTCACCCCTCCACTTT	CASSPETNNSPLHF
.	TRBV29-1	.	TRBJ2-1	TGCAGCGTGTCTCCCGGTCAGCTTCAGTTCTTC	CSVSPGQLQFF
.	TRBV5-6	.	TRBJ2-2	TGTGCCAGCACCGCATTGAACACCGGGGAGCTGTTTTTT	CASTALNTGELFF
.	TRBV6-4	TRBD1	TRBJ2-1	TGTGCCAGCAGTGATCGACAGGGTCTCTCCTACAATGAGCAGTTCTTC	CASSDRQGLSYNEQFF
.	TRBV6-5	.	TRBJ1-3	TGTGCCAGCAGTTACAAGAGATTTGGAAACACCATATATTTT	CASSYKRFGNTIYF
.	TRBV7-9	TRBD2	TRBJ2-1	TGTGCCAGCAGCTTTGGAGGGCTAGCGGGGGACTCCTACAATGAGCAGTTCTTC	CASSFGGLAGDSYNEQFF
few	TRBV4-3	.	TRBJ2-7	TGCGCCAGCAGCCAACCCCAGGGGACAAGGTACGAGCAGTACTTC	CASSQPQGTRYEQYF
.	TRBV2	TRBD2	TRBJ2-1	TGTGCCAGCAAGACTAGCGGGAGGGCGTGGGACAATGAGCAGTTCTTC	CASKTSGRAWDNEQFF
few	TRBV10-3	.	TRBJ2-2	TGTGCCATCAGTGGTCGCCTACCACCCACCGGGGAGCTGTTTTTT	CAISGRLPPTGELFF
.	TRBV11-2	.	TRBJ2-3	TGTGCCAGCAGCCAGGTGGGGGCTTCGGGTCATACGCAGTATTTT	CASSQVGASGHTQYF
few	TRBV11-2	.	TRBJ1-4	TGTGCCAGCAGCCCGGCGATCGGTATTAATGAAAAACTGTTTTTT	CASSPAIGINEKLFF
.	TRBV7-9	.	TRBJ1-1	TGTGCCAGCGGGCAGGCTATTGAAGCTTTCTTT	CASGQAIEAFF
.	TRBV5-6	TRBD2	TRBJ2-1	TGTGCCAGCAGCTTAGAACTAGCGGGAGGCCGGAGGGGCAATGAGCAGTTCTTC	CASSLELAGGRRGNEQFF
.	TRBV10-3	.	TRBJ2-3	TGTGCCATCCGCCGTGAGGAGATCACAGATACGCAGTATTTT	CAIRREEITDTQYF
.	TRBV7-9	.	TRBJ2-6	TGTGCCAGCAGCTTCGCTGGGGCCAACGTCCTGACTTTC	CASSFAGANVLTF
.	TRBV7-2	.	TRBJ2-5	TGTGCCAGCAGCCGCCAAGAGACCCAGTACTTC	CASSRQETQYF
few	TRBV20-1	.	TRBJ1-2	TGCAGTGCTGGACAGAACTATGGCTACACCTTC	CSAGQNYGYTF
.	TRBV28	TRBD1	TRBJ1-2	TGTGCCACTGAGACAGGGAATGGCTACACCTTC	CATETGNGYTF
few	TRBV6-6	TRBD1	TRBJ2-5	TGTGCCAGCAAAAGAGGACAGGGACAGGAGACCCAGTACTTC	CASKRGQGQETQYF
.	TRBV11-2	TRBD2	TRBJ2-3	TGTGCCAGCAGCCCCCAGGGGAGCGGGAGGGGCACAGATACGCAGTATTTT	CASSPQGSGRGTDTQYF
.	TRBV20-1	.	TRBJ1-2	TGCAGTGCTAGTAGGGGATATGGCTACACCTTC	CSASRGYGYTF
few	TRBV4-3	.	TRBJ2-4	TGCGCCAGCAGCCCTGCCGAAACCCTAGCCAAAAACATTCAGTACTTC	CASSPAETLAKNIQYF
.	TRBV11-2	.	TRBJ2-1	TGTGCCAGCAGCCTAAGGACTATCGGGACTCCTTCCTACAATGAGCAGTTCTTC	CASSLRTIGTPSYNEQFF
few	TRBV11-2	.	TRBJ2-7	TGTGCCAGCAGGTCCGCGGGTGGCTACGAGCAGTACTTC	CASRSAGGYEQYF
.	TRBV2	.	TRBJ2-7	TGTGCCAGCAGTGAAGGCACCTACGAGCAGTACTTC	CASSEGTYEQYF
few	TRBV4-1	TRBD1	TRBJ2-7	TGCGCCAGCAGCCGCGGAACAGGGGCCCCCTCCTACGAGCAGTACTTC	CASSRGTGAPSYEQYF
few	TRBV5-1	.	TRBJ2-5	TGCGCCAGCAGCCGGAAAGAGACCCAGTACTTC	CASSRKETQYF
.	TRBV29-1	TRBD1	TRBJ2-3	TGCAGCGTTGCGTACAGGGGGCCTCCAGATACGCAGTATTTT	CSVAYRGPPDTQYF
few	TRBV30	TRBD1	TRBJ1-3	TGTGCCTGGAGTGGCGACCGTCCGGGACAGGGGTCTGGGTGGGGAAACACCATATATTTT	CAWSGDRPGQGSGWGNTIYF
.	TRBV27	.	TRBJ1-1	TGTGCCAGCAGTTTCCTGGGAAGGGCTTTCTTT	CASSFLGRAFF
few	TRBV14	.	TRBJ2-1	TGTGCCAGCAGCCCTACCTTGCGCTACAATGAGCAGTTCTTC	CASSPTLRYNEQFF